This T cell receptor beta chain was observed in a study of blood T cell repertoires in COVID-19. Trimming cost V 4 bases and J 0 bases, with 18 bases left between them. From germline, CDR1 is KGHDR and CDR2 SFDVKD. The CDR3 sequence is 19 residues long. The table came from immunoSEQ multiplex PCR; TCRdb's copy has only in-frame clones and leaves some out. Of about 88,000 clones listed, more than 90% are singletons. The TCR comes from a man between 60 and 75 years old with acute or convalescent COVID-19. The sample consisted of peripheral blood. The chain uses TRBV24-1 and TRBJ2-6; D might be TRBD1 (5 bases). CDR3 protein: CATSDPSQGWGSGANVLTF. DNA of the CDR3: TGTGCCACCAGTGACCCGTCCCAGGGATGGGGCTCTGGGGCCAACGTCCTGACTTTC.